This T cell receptor beta chain was captured by sequencing in a study of Ad26.COV2.S vaccination and SARS-CoV-2 variants. Study at large: The authors gave Ad26.COV2.S intramuscularly, either once or twice 56 days apart.

In regard to this clone: Its antigen is currently unknown.

The assay was immunoSEQ multiplex PCR, and TCRdb's table has in-frame clones only and misses some. The sample yields fewer than 400,000 clones, 70% to 90% seen once. Specified treatment: roughly 19 received Ad26.COV2.S at low or high dose, single or two shots; about 5 received placebo; per-sample allocation not given. All samples were drawn on day 63, counting from the first vaccine or placebo injection. Between the trimmed V and J ends, which lost 8 bases and 8 bases, there was a span of 13 bases. Germline CDR1 is MNHEY and CDR2 is SMNVEV (reference sequence). The CDR3 totals 12 residues. Study outcomes and limitations: Non-spike TCR breadth did not differ much between vaccine and placebo recipients. Vaccinees showed greater spike-specific TCR breadth than placebo recipients.

Sequencing was performed on peripheral blood, taken in a trial of Ad26.COV2.S vaccine versus placebo. The chain uses TRBV27 and TRBJ2-1; the D is unclear. This receptor was identified in a person aged 18-65 years who received the Ad26.COV2.S COVID-19 vaccine or a placebo. The CDR3 region is CASAPRDYEQFF. The DNA for the CDR3 is TGTGCCAGCGCCCCGAGAGACTATGAGCAGTTCTTC.